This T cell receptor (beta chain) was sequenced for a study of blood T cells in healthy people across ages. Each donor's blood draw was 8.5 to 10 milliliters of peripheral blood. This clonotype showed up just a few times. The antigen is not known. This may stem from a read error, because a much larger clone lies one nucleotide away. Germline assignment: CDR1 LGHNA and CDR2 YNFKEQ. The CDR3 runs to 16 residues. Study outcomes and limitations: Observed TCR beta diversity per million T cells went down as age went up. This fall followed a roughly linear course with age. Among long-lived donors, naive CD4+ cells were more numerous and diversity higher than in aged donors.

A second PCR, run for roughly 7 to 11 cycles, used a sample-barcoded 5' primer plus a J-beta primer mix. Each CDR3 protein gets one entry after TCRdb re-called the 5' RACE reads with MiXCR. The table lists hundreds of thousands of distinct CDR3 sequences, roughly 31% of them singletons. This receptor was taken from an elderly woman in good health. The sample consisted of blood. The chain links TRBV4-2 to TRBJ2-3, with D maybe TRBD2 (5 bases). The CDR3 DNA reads TGCGCCAGCAGCCAAGATGAGGGCGTTGGCACAGATACGCAGTATTTT. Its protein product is CASSQDEGVGTDTQYF.